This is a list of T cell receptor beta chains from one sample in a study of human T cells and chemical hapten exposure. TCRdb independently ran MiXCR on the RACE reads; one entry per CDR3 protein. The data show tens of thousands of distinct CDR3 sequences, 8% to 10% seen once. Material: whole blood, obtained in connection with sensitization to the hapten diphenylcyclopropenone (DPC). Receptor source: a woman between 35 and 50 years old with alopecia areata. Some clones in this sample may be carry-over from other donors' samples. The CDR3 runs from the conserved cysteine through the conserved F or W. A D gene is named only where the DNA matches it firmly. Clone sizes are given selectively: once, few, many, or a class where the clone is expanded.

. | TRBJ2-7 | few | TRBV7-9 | CASSAPLDVEQYF | TGTGCCAGCAGCGCGCCGTTGGACGTCGAGCAGTACTTC
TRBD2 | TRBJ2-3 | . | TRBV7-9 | CASSLAAGVLTDTQYF | TGTGCCAGCAGCTTAGCGGCGGGGGTGCTCACAGATACGCAGTATTTT
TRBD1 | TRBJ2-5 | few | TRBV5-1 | CASSYTKTGVGETQYF | TGCGCCAGCAGTTACACCAAGACAGGGGTGGGAGAGACCCAGTACTTC
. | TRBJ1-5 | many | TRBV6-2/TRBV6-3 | CASRPIAGSPGVANQPQHF | TGTGCCAGCAGACCCATCGCGGGGAGCCCAGGGGTTGCCAATCAGCCCCAGCATTTT
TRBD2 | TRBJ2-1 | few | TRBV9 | CASSVELAGVDEQFF | TGTGCCAGCAGCGTAGAATTAGCGGGGGTTGATGAGCAGTTCTTC
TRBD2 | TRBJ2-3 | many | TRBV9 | CASSQGGGGVKDTQYF | TGTGCCAGCAGCCAGGGCGGCGGGGGGGTCAAAGATACGCAGTATTTT
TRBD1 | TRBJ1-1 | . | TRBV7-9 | CASSTGTGGAWTEAFF | TGTGCCAGCAGCACCGGGACAGGGGGCGCGTGGACTGAAGCTTTCTTT
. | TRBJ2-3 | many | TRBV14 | CASSQDRVDTQYF | TGTGCCAGCAGCCAAGATCGCGTGGACACGCAGTATTTT
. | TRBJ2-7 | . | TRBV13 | CASSPKGAALPEQYF | TGTGCCAGCAGCCCAAAAGGGGCGGCCCTCCCCGAGCAGTACTTC
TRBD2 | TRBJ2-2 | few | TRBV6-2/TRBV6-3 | CASSGLARVGELFF | TGTGCCAGCAGCGGACTAGCAAGGGTCGGGGAGCTGTTTTTT
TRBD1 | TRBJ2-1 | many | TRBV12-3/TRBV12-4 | CASSPDREVHEQFF | TGTGCCAGCAGCCCGGACAGGGAAGTACATGAGCAGTTCTTC
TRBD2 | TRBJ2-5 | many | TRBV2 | CASSEQRGLGETQYF | TGTGCCAGCAGCGAACAGCGGGGCCTGGGAGAGACCCAGTACTTC
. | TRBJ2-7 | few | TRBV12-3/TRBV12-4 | CASGDISPYEQYF | TGTGCCAGCGGGGACATAAGTCCCTACGAGCAGTACTTC
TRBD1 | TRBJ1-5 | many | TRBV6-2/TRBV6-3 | CASRAQGLPQHF | TGTGCCAGCAGGGCACAGGGGTTGCCCCAGCATTTT
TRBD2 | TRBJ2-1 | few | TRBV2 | CASKAGNPYNEQFF | TGTGCCAGCAAAGCGGGGAACCCCTACAATGAGCAGTTCTTC
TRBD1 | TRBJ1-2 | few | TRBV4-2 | CASSPTGGVDYGYTF | TGTGCCAGCAGCCCGACAGGGGGCGTAGACTATGGCTACACCTTC
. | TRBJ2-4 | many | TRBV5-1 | CASSLYPGQAKNIQYF | TGCGCCAGCAGCTTGTATCCAGGTCAGGCCAAAAACATTCAGTACTTC
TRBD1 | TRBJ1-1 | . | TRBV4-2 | CASSQDYRGFGTEAFF | TGTGCCAGCAGCCAAGATTACAGGGGTTTCGGCACTGAAGCTTTCTTT
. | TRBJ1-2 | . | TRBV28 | CASSLYTTGYTF | TGTGCCAGCAGTTTATACACCACTGGCTACACCTTC
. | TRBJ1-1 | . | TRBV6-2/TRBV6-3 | CASTDSHANTEAFF | TGTGCCAGCACAGACAGTCACGCGAACACTGAAGCTTTCTTT
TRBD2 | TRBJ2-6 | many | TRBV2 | CASSTPLAGGPGANVLTF | TGTGCCAGCAGCACACCCCTAGCGGGGGGACCTGGGGCCAACGTCCTGACTTTC
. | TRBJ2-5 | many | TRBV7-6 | CASSPWTDQETQYF | TGTGCCAGCAGCCCTTGGACAGATCAAGAGACCCAGTACTTC
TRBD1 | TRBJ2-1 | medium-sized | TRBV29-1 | CSVEKGTGSDEQFF | TGCAGCGTTGAAAAGGGGACAGGGAGCGATGAGCAGTTCTTC
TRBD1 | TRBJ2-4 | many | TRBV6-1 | CASTLQGAKNIQYF | TGTGCCAGCACCCTACAGGGGGCCAAAAACATTCAGTACTTC
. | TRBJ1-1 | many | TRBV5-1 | CASSLYKSNTEAFF | TGCGCCAGCAGCTTATACAAATCGAACACTGAAGCTTTCTTT
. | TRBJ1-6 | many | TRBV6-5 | CASTRNYRDSPLHF | TGTGCCAGCACCCGTAACTACAGAGATTCACCCCTCCACTTT
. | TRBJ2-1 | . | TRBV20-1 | CSAHYNEQFF | TGCAGTGCCCACTACAATGAGCAGTTCTTC